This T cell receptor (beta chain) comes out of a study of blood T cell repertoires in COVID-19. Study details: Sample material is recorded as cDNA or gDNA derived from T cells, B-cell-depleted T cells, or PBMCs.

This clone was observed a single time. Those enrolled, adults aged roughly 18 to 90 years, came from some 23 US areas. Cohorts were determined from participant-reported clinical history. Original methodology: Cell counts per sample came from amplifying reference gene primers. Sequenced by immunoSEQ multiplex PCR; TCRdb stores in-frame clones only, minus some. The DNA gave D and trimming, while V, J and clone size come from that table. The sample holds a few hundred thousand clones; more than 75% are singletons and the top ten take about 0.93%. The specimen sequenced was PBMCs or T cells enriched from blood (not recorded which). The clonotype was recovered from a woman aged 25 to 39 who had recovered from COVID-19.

CDR3 protein: CATSRETRDSPLHF. In nucleotides, the CDR3 is TGTGCCACCAGCAGAGAAACCCGGGATTCACCCCTCCACTTT. The chain couples TRBV15 to TRBJ1-6; no definite D call. Germline V CDR1 and CDR2: LNHNV, YYDKDF (reference sequence). V lost 0 bases to trimming and J lost 8 bases, with 8 bases between them. The CDR3 length is 14 residues.